This T cell receptor beta chain is drawn from a study of response to subunit inactivated influenza vaccine. One entry per CDR3 protein results from TCRdb running MiXCR on the RT-PCR reads. The sample records 550,000 to 800,000 distinct CDR3 sequences, about a sixth being singletons. The V gene lost 6 bases and the J gene lost 0 bases, with 8 bases spanning the gap. Germline loops: CDR1 DFQATT, CDR2 SNEGSKA (reference sequence). The CDR3 covers 12 residues. The study's findings and limits: T cells newly recruited by each seasonal influenza vaccination are few, the authors suggested.

As for this clonotype: Antigen: not known.

Sequenced material: PBMCs from blood, taken 11 to 12 days after vaccination. This clonotype was obtained from a man in his forties or fifties who received an inactivated influenza vaccine. V gene TRBV20-1 combines with J gene TRBJ2-5, with D perhaps matching TRBD1 (5 bases). CDR3 region: CSASRDQETQYF. In nucleotides, the CDR3 is TGCAGTGCCAGCAGGGACCAAGAGACCCAGTACTTC.